This T cell receptor (beta chain) derives from a study of blood T cells in healthy people across ages. This clonotype was seen a handful of times. This CDR3 contains 13 residues. CDR1 and CDR2 (germline): SGHRS, YFSETQ. Trimming removed 5 bases from V and 2 bases from J, with 10 bases in between. A second PCR of roughly 7 to 11 cycles used a sample-barcoded 5' primer and a J-beta primer mix. A tag from a template-switch adaptor with 12 random nucleotides marked each cDNA molecule. Via MiXCR, TCRdb re-called the 5' RACE reads, giving one row per CDR3 protein. The repertoire consists of fewer than 2,000,000 distinct CDR3 sequences, with about 31% occurring once and the leading ten covering approximately 11%.

J is TRBJ1-2 and V is TRBV5-1; D remains ambiguous. Sequencing used blood. The receptor was derived from a woman in her thirties in good health. The CDR3 protein is CASSYDWNYGYTF. The CDR3 DNA follows: TGCGCCAGCAGTTACGACTGGAACTATGGCTACACCTTC.